The 10 T cell receptor beta chains reported below all come from one sample, sequenced in a study of cytomegalovirus exposure and HLA in healthy donors. 60 Vbeta and 13 Jbeta primers were used in PCR. The method was immunoSEQ multiplex PCR; TCRdb's version includes in-frame clones alone and lacks a portion of them. The table has 150,000 to 160,000 clones, about 85% seen once. Sequences were obtained from PBMCs. All receptors come from a woman younger than 30 in good health and CMV-seronegative.

V and J are TRBV19 and TRBJ1-1, with 8 bases matching TRBD1. The CDR3 covers 14 residues. CDR1 is LNHDA and CDR2 is SQIVND in the germline V gene (reference sequence). The trim removed 5 bases at V and 10 bases at J, leaving 12 bases unmatched. CDR3 sequence (DNA): TGTGCCAGTAGTCCTCGGGACAGGCGCAGCGGAGCTTTCTTT. Amino acid sequence: CASSPRDRRSGAFF.

The chain has TRBV7-9 and TRBJ2-1; TRBD1 matches at 8 bases. From germline, CDR1 is SEHNR and CDR2 FQNEAQ (reference sequence). Germline trimming cut 4 bases from V and 9 bases from J; bases unmatched to any gene: 11. The CDR3 spans 15 residues. The CDR3 DNA follows: TGTGCCAGCAGCTCGGGACAGGCCCGTGAGGCTGAGCAGTTCTTC. Protein sequence: CASSSGQAREAEQFF.

V and J are TRBV6-7 and TRBJ2-3, with D perhaps TRBD1 (5 bases). TRBV6-7 is placed among ORFs of uncertain function. CDR3 length equals 15 residues. V was cut by 6 bases and J by 0 bases, with 13 bases left in between. As DNA, the CDR3 is TGTGCCAGCAGCCAGGGCCCCACTAGCACAGATACGCAGTATTTT. Translating gives CASSQGPTSTDTQYF.

The chain combines TRBV6-1 with TRBJ1-1; D is uncertain. The germline CDR1 and CDR2 sequences are MNHNS and SASEGT. The ends were cut back, 3 bases at V and 0 bases at J, with 11 bases in the middle. This CDR3 has 15 amino acids. CDR3 amino acids: CASSEQALLNTEAFF. In DNA form, the CDR3 reads TGTGCCAGCAGTGAGCAGGCCCTCTTGAACACTGAAGCTTTCTTT.

The V and J genes are TRBV14 and TRBJ2-2; the match to TRBD2 covers 10 bases. The germline gives CDR1 SGHDN, CDR2 FVKESK. The CDR3 is 15 residues long. Germline trimming cut 4 bases from V and 1 base from J; bases unmatched to any gene: 0. CDR3 sequence (DNA): TGTGCCAGCAGCCGGACTAGCGGGAACACCGGGGAGCTGTTTTTT. It specifies CASSRTSGNTGELFF.

The chain joins TRBV18 to TRBJ1-1; weak D call: TRBD1 (6 bases). CDR3 length: 13 residues. V dropped 5 bases and J dropped 5 bases, with 12 bases sitting between them. Germline CDR1 KGHSH, CDR2 LQKENI. Here the CDR3 reads CASSSSGTTEAFF. The CDR3 DNA is TGTGCCAGCTCATCCTCCGGGACAACTGAAGCTTTCTTT.

About this clone itself: Other DNA variants within this sample encode the same CDR3. The CDR3 DNA follows: TGTGCCAGCAGCTTACGAGGGGGCCAAGAGACCCAGTACTTC. Translating gives CASSLRGGQETQYF. The chain links TRBV5-6 to TRBJ2-5; TRBD1 is a possible D gene (6 bases). This CDR3 has 14 amino acids. V shed 2 bases and J shed 1 base, with 9 bases lying between them. The germline gives CDR1 SGHDT, CDR2 YYEEEE.

In its sample, this clone was seen once. The chain uses TRBV9 and TRBJ1-6; TRBD1 aligns across 7 bases. The germline CDR1 and CDR2 sequences are SGDLS and YYNGEE. V was pared by 0 bases and J by 8 bases, with 5 bases of the junction left unmatched. This CDR3 has 15 residues. CDR3 coding DNA: TGTGCCAGCAGCGTAGCGGAGACAGGGTATTCACCCCTCCACTTT. Protein sequence: CASSVAETGYSPLHF. The full variable domain, its missing parts supplied by reference TRBV9 and TRBJ1-6, is DSGVTQTPKHLITATGQRVTLRCSPRSGDLSVYWYQQSLDQGLQFLIQYYNGEERAKGNILERFSAQQFPDLHSELNLSSLELGDSALYFCASSVAETGYSPLHFGNGTRLTVT.

The chain joins TRBV12-5 to TRBJ1-2, with D possibly matching TRBD1 (5 bases). Germline CDR1 is LGHNT and CDR2 is FRNRAP. This CDR3 has 16 residues. The V gene lost 2 bases and the J gene lost 4 bases, with 17 bases spanning the gap. In DNA, the CDR3 is TGTGCTAGTGGTTTGTGGGGGGGGGTGCCTCTCTATGGCTACACCTTC. This translates into CASGLWGGVPLYGYTF.

J is TRBJ1-4 and V is TRBV13, with D possibly matching TRBD1 (5 bases). The ends were cut back, 2 bases at V and 6 bases at J, with 16 bases in the middle. CDR3 size: 16 residues. From germline, CDR1 is PRHDT and CDR2 FYEKMQ (reference sequence). CDR3 region: CASSLNPGNRYEKLFF. The CDR3 nucleotides are TGTGCCAGCAGCTTAAACCCAGGGAACCGATATGAAAAACTGTTTTTT.